Below, 9 T cell receptor beta chains from the same sample are listed, as sequenced in a study of blood T cell repertoires in COVID-19. This table comes from immunoSEQ multiplex PCR, and its TCRdb copy is limited to in-frame clones, with some not included. This table has 200,000 to 250,000 clones, more than 70% appearing once. Sequences were obtained from peripheral blood. These receptors came from a woman aged 80 or older with acute or convalescent COVID-19.

This clone was seen a handful of times. The chain recombines TRBV7-2 with TRBJ1-1; 7 nucleotides align to TRBD1. CDR3 size: 16 residues. Trimming took 3 bases from V and 5 from J; bases not matched to a gene: 12. Germline V gives CDR1 SGHTA, CDR2 FQGNSA. The CDR3 spells CASSLDAGTASTEAFF. CDR3 coding DNA: TGTGCCAGCAGCTTGGATGCAGGGACAGCTTCGACTGAAGCTTTCTTT. Full variable domain (missing parts from reference TRBV7-2 and TRBJ1-1): GAGVSQSPSNKVTEKGKDVELRCDPISGHTALYWYRQSLGQGLEFLIYFQGNSAPDKSGLPSDRFSAERTGGSVSTLTIQRTQQEDSAVYLCASSLDAGTASTEAFFGQGTRLTVV.

The chain combines TRBV7-2 with TRBJ2-3; 10 bases agree with TRBD2. Germline trimming cut 1 base from V and 7 bases from J; bases unmatched to any gene: 5. Per germline, CDR1 SGHTA and CDR2 FQGNSA. The CDR3 loop spans 15 amino acids. The CDR3 loop is CASSLGGTSVYTQYF. CDR3 nucleotides: TGTGCCAGCAGCTTAGGCGGGACTAGCGTTTATACGCAGTATTTT.

The V gene is TRBV15, the J gene TRBJ1-5; tentative D call: TRBD1 (5 bases). CDR1 LNHNV and CDR2 YYDKDF come from the germline V gene (reference sequence). Trimming took off 3 bases at V and 4 bases at J, with 10 bases between the two ends. The CDR3 extends over 14 amino acids. The chain's CDR3 is CATSRVGGNQPQHF. The DNA of the CDR3 is TGTGCCACCAGCAGGGTGGGGGGAAATCAGCCCCAGCATTTT.

The chain carries TRBV12-3 or TRBV12-4 and TRBJ2-5; unclear D gene. Trimming took off 4 bases at V and 4 bases at J, with 4 bases between the two ends. This CDR3 has 11 amino acids. Here the CDR3 reads CASSYRETQYF. CDR3 bases: TGTGCCAGCAGTTATAGAGAGACCCAGTACTTC.

V and J are TRBV5-1 and TRBJ2-6; no firm D call. Looked up from germline, CDR1 is SGHRS and CDR2 is YFSETQ. The CDR3 is made up of 17 amino acids. The V and J ends lost 0 bases and 0 bases respectively, with 10 bases between them. CDR3 DNA sequence: TGCGCCAGCAGCTTGGTAGTACGTAGCTCTGGGGCCAACGTCCTGACTTTC. Amino acids: CASSLVVRSSGANVLTF.

The V gene is TRBV3-1 (or the pseudogene TRBV3-2), the J gene TRBJ1-6; D possibly corresponds to TRBD1 (5 bases). This CDR3 is built from 15 residues. Germline V lookup: CDR1 LGHDT, CDR2 YNNKEL (reference sequence). Deletions cut 4 bases from V and 7 bases from J, with 14 bases between. For the CDR3, the DNA is TGTGCCAGCAGCCTCAGGAAGGGGCGGAATTCACCCCTCCACTTT. Encoded protein: CASSLRKGRNSPLHF.

The chain joins TRBV14 to TRBJ1-1, with 8 bases matching TRBD1. This CDR3 has 15 residues. From germline, CDR1 is SGHDN and CDR2 FVKESK. Germline trimming cut 2 bases from V and 5 bases from J; bases unmatched to any gene: 7. This CDR3 is CASSQQPRGRTEAFF. The CDR3 nucleotides read TGTGCCAGCAGCCAACAACCCAGGGGGCGGACTGAAGCTTTCTTT.

The V gene is TRBV12-3 or TRBV12-4, the J gene TRBJ1-5; D uncertain. The CDR3 has 13 residues. V lost 7 bases, J lost 5 bases, and 12 bases lay in between. CDR3 in amino acids: CASKAGSYQPQHF. The CDR3, as DNA: TGTGCCAGCAAGGCAGGATCCTATCAGCCCCAGCATTTT.

This clone was detected only a few times. One end of the junction does not line up with germline, which may come from a read error. The rearrangement joins TRBV7-7 to TRBJ2-1; 10 bases are shared with TRBD2. CDR1 SSHAT and CDR2 FNYEAQ come from the germline V gene (reference sequence). The CDR3 totals 17 residues. This CDR3 reads CASSPSPTSGAYNEQFF. The CDR3 region has the DNA TGTGCTAGCAGCCCATCCCCTACTAGCGGGGCTTACAATGAGCAGTTCTTC.